These T cell receptor beta chains were read from a single sample in a study of cytomegalovirus exposure and HLA in healthy donors. Method: immunoSEQ multiplex PCR; TCRdb's copy keeps in-frame clones and lacks some. This repertoire includes around 70,000 clones. Sequenced: PBMCs. These receptors were obtained from a middle-aged man in good health and CMV-seronegative. The CDR3 runs from the conserved cysteine through the conserved F or W. D genes are given only for firm matches.

J gene	V gene	D gene	CDR3 protein
TRBJ2-5	TRBV9	.	CASNQGGEETQYF
TRBJ1-1	TRBV29-1	.	CSVDRKNTEAFF
TRBJ1-1	TRBV27	.	CATRPASHYEAFF
TRBJ2-5	TRBV28	TRBD2	CASSPGSSGSETQYF
TRBJ1-1	TRBV5-1	.	CASSLTENTEAFF
TRBJ1-2	TRBV29-1	.	CSVDRDYGYTF
TRBJ1-1	TRBV30	.	CAWSARDEAFF
TRBJ1-1	TRBV12-5	TRBD1	CASGLQGARAEAFF
TRBJ2-1	TRBV7-9	TRBD2	CASSTGTSPYNEQFF
TRBJ2-1	TRBV11-2	TRBD2	CASSSLAGGLNEQFF
TRBJ2-5	TRBV6-6	.	CASSPEPYQETQYF
TRBJ2-7	TRBV19	TRBD2	CASSIGGGSYEQYF
TRBJ2-5	TRBV6-5	TRBD1	CASSYLGTGGQETQYF
TRBJ1-4	TRBV11-2	TRBD1	CASSLGQGGEKLFF
TRBJ2-5	TRBV7-2	.	CASSLGRSRTQYF
TRBJ1-2	TRBV7-9	TRBD1	CASSSVGQGLLYGYTF
TRBJ2-7	TRBV7-2	TRBD2	CASSLPRASGSSYEQYF
TRBJ2-1	TRBV19	TRBD2	CASVAGGRSEQFF
TRBJ1-2	TRBV19	TRBD1	CASSKPGQPNYGYTF
TRBJ1-2	TRBV19	.	CASTQGEDGYTF
TRBJ2-7	TRBV9	TRBD2	CASSRGLVQYEQYF
TRBJ1-1	TRBV29-1	TRBD1	CSVDGQGATEAFF
TRBJ1-2	TRBV7-9	.	CATDTPNYGYTF
TRBJ1-4	TRBV5-4	.	CASSLGRGKLFF
TRBJ1-4	TRBV29-1	.	CSVRIAGEKLFF
TRBJ2-7	TRBV10-3	.	CAISVGGLNEQYF
TRBJ1-3	TRBV30	.	CARGFTGNTIYF
TRBJ2-1	TRBV5-1	TRBD2	CASGPYSGDGNEQFF
TRBJ2-1	TRBV4-1	.	CASSQEGGGWNEQFF
TRBJ1-2	TRBV4-2	.	CASSHADWSGYTF
TRBJ2-3	TRBV5-6	TRBD1	CASSPGTEAQYF
TRBJ2-7	TRBV10-1	.	CASSDWGRRGYEQYF
TRBJ2-1	TRBV4-2	.	CASSPEGIAASYNEQFF
TRBJ2-1	TRBV6-1	.	CASSEDIRWARSYNEQFF
TRBJ1-1	TRBV29-1	TRBD1	CSAGQGSTEAFF
TRBJ1-4	TRBV5-1	.	CASSEGQLSTNEKLFF
TRBJ1-2	TRBV2	.	CASMLAKRGYGYTF
TRBJ1-1	TRBV7-2	.	CASSPRGSAEAFF
TRBJ1-5	TRBV30	.	CAWSVYSYQPQHF
TRBJ2-7	TRBV19	TRBD2	CASSPHGTSGLITLSYEQYF
TRBJ1-4	TRBV5-4	.	CASSPGGRVGEKLFF
TRBJ2-3	TRBV7-4	TRBD2	CASSRGRLAGPRTDTQYF
TRBJ1-6	TRBV7-2	TRBD1	CASRPTGDNSPLHF
TRBJ2-6	TRBV15	.	CATSRQGGSGANVLTF
TRBJ2-1	TRBV15	.	CATSLGPTGLEQFF
TRBJ2-5	TRBV28	TRBD2	CASSSGNSPLQETQYF
TRBJ2-7	TRBV7-2	.	CASSYSGGTYEQYF
TRBJ2-5	TRBV19	TRBD2	CASSIGPSGIQETQYF
TRBJ1-4	TRBV7-9	TRBD1	CASSPGQGRDEKLFF
TRBJ2-7	TRBV27	.	CASSLGGSPYEQYF
TRBJ1-3	TRBV4-1	.	CASSQGAGGNSGNTIYF
TRBJ1-6	TRBV7-9	TRBD1	CASSSVTGRNSPLHF
TRBJ2-3	TRBV2	TRBD2	CASPIGRGTDTQYF